One and the same sample provided the 6 T cell receptor beta chains below, sequenced in a study of blood T cells in healthy people across ages. Together with a sample-barcoded 5' primer, a J-beta primer mix was included in a second PCR lasting about 7 to 12 cycles. TCRdb reprocessed the 5' RACE reads with MiXCR, giving one entry per CDR3 protein. The table includes about 930,000 distinct CDR3 sequences, almost 30% detected once. Separately, the same data were catalogued under a study of T cells of mothers and their children.

Sequencing used blood. The receptors here all came from a woman between 40 and 50 years old in good health.

This rearrangement joins TRBV20-1 to TRBJ2-1; TRBD1 might be the D (5 bases). This CDR3 has 15 residues. Germline V gene lookup returns CDR1 DFQATT and CDR2 SNEGSKA (reference sequence). V shed 3 bases and J shed 1 base, with 13 bases lying between them. Here the CDR3 DNA reads TGCAGTGCTAGGTTAGGACACTCATCCTACAATGAGCAGTTCTTC. This gives the protein CSARLGHSSYNEQFF.

This clonotype was seen more than once but under ten times. This chain uses TRBV5-6 with TRBJ2-3, with TRBD1 identical over 8 bases. From germline, CDR1 is SGHDT and CDR2 YYEEEE. The CDR3 length is 16 residues. The V and J ends lost 1 base and 0 bases, in that order; junction bases with no gene match: 4. The CDR3 nucleotides read TGTGCCAGCAGCTTGTTAGGGACAGGCAGCACAGATACGCAGTATTTT. This encodes CASSLLGTGSTDTQYF.

There are many counts of this clonotype. This CDR3 reads CASSLAASPETQYF. As DNA, the CDR3 is TGTGCCAGCAGCTTGGCCGCTAGCCCAGAGACCCAGTACTTC. This chain uses TRBV5-5 with TRBJ2-5; tentatively, D is TRBD2 (5 bases). The CDR3 runs to 14 residues. The V end lost 0 bases, the J end lost 4 bases, and 10 bases lay between the germline ends. Germline CDR1 SGHKS, CDR2 YYEKEE (reference sequence).

This clonotype was recorded a few times. The CDR3 is CSASAGQYEQYF. CDR3 in DNA: TGCAGTGCCTCGGCGGGACAGTACGAGCAGTACTTC. The chain couples TRBV20-1 to TRBJ2-7, with D possibly matching TRBD1 (7 bases). Germline V gene sequence: CDR1 DFQATT, CDR2 SNEGSKA (reference sequence). This CDR3 has 12 residues. Trimming removed 6 bases from V and 4 bases from J, with 13 bases in between.

This clonotype was seen a handful of times. J is TRBJ2-5 and V is TRBV6-1, with TRBD2 as a possible D gene (5 bases). The CDR3 spans 14 residues. Germline values: CDR1 MNHNS, CDR2 SASEGT. V lost 7 bases and J lost 2, with 14 bases in between. Written as DNA, the CDR3 is TGTGCCAGCATGACCGTCGGACTTCAAGAGACCCAGTACTTC. Its protein product is CASMTVGLQETQYF.

In its sample, this clonotype was seen many times. This rearrangement joins TRBV10-3 to TRBJ2-7, with D perhaps TRBD1 or TRBD2 (6 bases each). V was shortened by 6 bases and J by 4 bases, with 19 bases between the two germline ends. CDR1 is ENHRY and CDR2 is SYGVKD in the germline V gene. This CDR3 has 15 amino acids. The CDR3 spells CAISMAGTKGYEQYF. For the CDR3, the DNA is TGTGCCATCAGCATGGCGGGGACAAAGGGTTACGAGCAGTACTTC.